This T cell receptor (beta chain) comes out of a study of Tregs in tolerant kidney transplant recipients. Study-level findings and limits: Tregs expanded with activated donor B cells seemed most donor-specific. Nucleotide sequences could not be compared across some patients' samples due to primer changes.

As to this clone: Its antigen is not identified.

Libraries were prepared by immunoSEQ multiplex PCR; TCRdb keeps only in-frame clonotypes and omits some of them. The table includes around 78,000 clones, around 90% detected once. The CDR3 totals 16 residues. Germline V CDR1 and CDR2: MDHEN, SYDVKM. The J segment lost 0 bases and the V segment lost 2 bases, leaving 5 bases of the junction unmatched. An overnight rest at 37°C with about 220 IU/ml IL-2 preceded regulatory T cell sorting from thawed PBMCs. The TCR was taken from a human donor who received a combined kidney and bone marrow transplant. Sequences were derived from Tregs from blood, sampled before the transplant. V usage is TRBV28 and J usage is TRBJ2-3; TRBD1 aligns across 7 bases. As DNA, the CDR3 is TGTGCCAGCAGTTTACCGACAGGGTGGAGCACAGATACGCAGTATTTT. Amino acid sequence: CASSLPTGWSTDTQYF.